The 21 T cell receptor beta chains in this list originate from one sample, sequenced in a study of blood T cell repertoires in COVID-19. Assay: immunoSEQ multiplex PCR; the TCRdb copy retains only in-frame clones and omits some. In the table there are 30,000 to 45,000 clones, roughly 88% of which are singletons. The sequencing sample was made of peripheral blood. These receptors all come from a man between 65 and 80 years old with acute or convalescent COVID-19.

The V and J genes are TRBV2 and TRBJ2-2, with a weak D call TRBD2 (6 bases). This CDR3 contains 15 residues. Trimming left V 4 bases short and J 0 bases short, with 9 bases between. Germline CDR1 and CDR2: SNHLY and FYNNEI. This CDR3 reads CASSAGGSNTGELFF. CDR3 coding DNA: TGTGCCAGCAGTGCCGGGGGATCGAACACCGGGGAGCTGTTTTTT.

CDR3 sequence (DNA): TGTGCCAGCAGTGAAGACGGTTATAGCAATCAGCCCCAGCATTTT. Residues: CASSEDGYSNQPQHF. The chain uses TRBV2 and TRBJ1-5; D not resolved. The V end lost 1 base, the J end lost 0 bases, and 7 bases lay between the germline ends. The CDR3 length is 15 residues. Germline assignment: CDR1 SNHLY and CDR2 FYNNEI.

J is TRBJ2-7 and V is TRBV2; TRBD1 might be the D (5 bases). Trimming cost V 2 bases and J 4 bases, with 6 bases left between them. Germline-derived CDR1 and CDR2 are SNHLY and FYNNEI. The CDR3 sequence is 12 residues long. CDR3 residues: CASSEQGYEQYF. The CDR3 nucleotides read TGTGCCAGCAGTGAACAGGGATACGAGCAGTACTTC.

This rearrangement joins TRBV6-6 to TRBJ2-7; 8 positions match TRBD2. With 0 bases clipped from V and 3 bases from J, the junction kept 1 base outside the gene matches. This CDR3 is built from 14 residues. Germline CDR1 and CDR2: MNHNY and SVGAGI (reference sequence). This CDR3 reads CASSYSGTSYEQYF. The DNA for the CDR3 is TGTGCCAGCAGTTACTCCGGGACTAGCTACGAGCAGTACTTC.

This rearrangement joins TRBV2 to TRBJ1-5; 8 bases are shared with TRBD1. Germline CDR1 and CDR2: SNHLY and FYNNEI. The CDR3 contains 13 residues. Trimming removed 6 bases from V and 7 bases from J; junction bases left unmatched: 5. The DNA for the CDR3 is TGTGCCAGCAGCCGCGACAGGGGACAGCCCCAGCATTTT. This codes for CASSRDRGQPQHF.

Details on this clone: The junction departs from germline at one end; a sequencing error may be responsible. The chain has TRBV11-3 and TRBJ1-1; 7 bases line up with TRBD1. Germline-derived CDR1 and CDR2 are SGHNT and YENEEA. The CDR3 loop spans 15 amino acids. The CDR3 bases are TGTGCCAGCAGCCGCACAGGGGCGGTGAACACTGAGGCTTTCTTT. Its translation: CASSRTGAVNTEAFF.

The rearrangement uses TRBV9 and TRBJ1-2, with a tentative D call TRBD1 (6 bases). This CDR3 has 13 amino acids. Per germline, CDR1 SGDLS and CDR2 YYNGEE. The V and J ends lost 4 bases and 6 bases respectively, with 13 bases between them. CDR3 residues: CASSREGGDGYTF. CDR3 DNA sequence: TGTGCCAGCAGCCGCGAGGGGGGGGATGGCTACACCTTC. Looking up the rest from reference TRBV9 and TRBJ1-2 gives the full variable domain: DSGVTQTPKHLITATGQRVTLRCSPRSGDLSVYWYQQSLDQGLQFLIQYYNGEERAKGNILERFSAQQFPDLHSELNLSSLELGDSALYFCASSREGGDGYTFGSGTRLTVV.

This rearrangement joins TRBV7-3 to TRBJ2-3; 9 nucleotides line up with TRBD2. Per the germline V gene, CDR1 is SGHTA and CDR2 is FQGTGA. The CDR3 runs to 14 residues. The J segment lost 2 bases and the V segment lost 3 bases, leaving 0 bases of the junction unmatched. The CDR3 sequence is CASSLGLATDTQYF. CDR3 in DNA: TGTGCCAGCAGCTTGGGACTAGCCACAGATACGCAGTATTTT.

The chain links TRBV12-5 to TRBJ2-7, with D possibly matching TRBD1 (6 bases). V lost 4 bases to trimming and J lost 5 bases, with 15 bases between them. CDR1 is LGHNT, CDR2 FRNRAP, per germline. This CDR3 contains 14 residues. This CDR3 is CASGSRVRGDEQYF. For the CDR3, the DNA is TGTGCTAGTGGTTCACGAGTCAGGGGAGACGAGCAGTACTTC.

The chain carries TRBV7-9 and TRBJ2-2; TRBD1 matches 11 bases. The germline gives CDR1 SEHNR, CDR2 FQNEAQ (reference sequence). Trimming took 3 bases from V and 6 from J; bases not matched to a gene: 3. This CDR3 is 15 amino acids long. This CDR3 reads CASSFGQGASGELFF. The CDR3 region has the DNA TGTGCCAGCAGCTTCGGACAGGGGGCGTCCGGGGAGCTGTTTTTT.

This chain joins TRBV6-5 and TRBJ2-3, with 10 positions matching TRBD2. Germline lookup yields CDR1 MNHEY and CDR2 SVGAGI. This CDR3 comprises 14 residues. Losses at the gene ends were 6 bases for V and 4 bases for J; bases not matched to a gene: 4. CDR3 region: CASSPGTSADTQYF. The CDR3 DNA sequence: TGTGCCAGCAGCCCCGGGACTAGCGCAGATACGCAGTATTTT.

J is TRBJ2-7 and V is TRBV6-2 or TRBV6-3; 10 nucleotides match TRBD1. Trimming cost V 6 bases and J 4 bases; bases outside gene matches: 12. Looked up from germline, CDR1 is MNHEY and CDR2 is SVGEGT. The CDR3 covers 16 residues. CDR3 sequence (DNA): TGTGCCAGCAGCCTGGGACAGGGGTCGATTCCTTACGAGCAGTACTTC. Translating gives CASSLGQGSIPYEQYF.

V and J are TRBV4-2 and TRBJ2-1; TRBD2 agrees at 7 bases. The V segment lost 5 bases and the J segment 1 base; nucleotides outside the gene matches: 2. Germline lookup yields CDR1 LGHNA and CDR2 YNFKEQ. This CDR3 region has 14 residues. The CDR3 DNA reads as TGTGCCAGCAGCGGGGGGGATTCCTACAATGAGCAGTTCTTC. This sequence encodes CASSGGDSYNEQFF.

V and J are TRBV19 and TRBJ2-2, with TRBD2 matching over 14 bases. This CDR3 is 18 amino acids long. V was clipped by 0 bases and J by 2 bases; unmatched bases: 2. Germline assignment: CDR1 LNHDA and CDR2 SQIVND (reference sequence). In nucleotides, the CDR3 is TGTGCCAGTAGTATAGAAGGGACTAGCGGGAGAAACACCGGGGAGCTGTTTTTT. Translating gives CASSIEGTSGRNTGELFF.

This chain joins TRBV7-2 and TRBJ1-2; 9 nucleotides align to TRBD1. The CDR3 extends over 14 amino acids. V lost 3 bases to trimming and J lost 8 bases; unmatched junction nucleotides: 7. CDR1 SGHTA and CDR2 FQGNSA come from the germline V gene. The CDR3 DNA is TGTGCCAGCAGCTTTGGGACAGGGATGGAAGGCTACACCTTC. This encodes CASSFGTGMEGYTF.

The chain combines TRBV3-1 (or the pseudogene TRBV3-2) with TRBJ1-2, with 10 bases identical to TRBD1. In germline, CDR1 is LGHDT, CDR2 YNNKEL (reference sequence). The CDR3 totals 15 residues. With V trimmed by 4 bases and J by 6 bases, 8 bases remained unmatched. CDR3: CASSPRDRGLNGYTF. CDR3 DNA sequence: TGTGCCAGCAGCCCTAGGGACAGGGGTTTGAATGGCTACACCTTC.

J is TRBJ1-4 and V is TRBV28; 7 bases match TRBD1. Germline CDR1 and CDR2: MDHEN and SYDVKM. Trimming cost V 4 bases and J 3 bases; bases outside gene matches: 5. There are 15 residues in the CDR3. For the CDR3, the DNA is TGTGCCAGCAGTTATATGGACAGGCCTAATGAAAAACTGTTTTTT. Protein: CASSYMDRPNEKLFF.

This chain uses TRBV7-9 with TRBJ1-1; 10 bases fit TRBD1. Germline assignment: CDR1 SEHNR and CDR2 FQNEAQ (reference sequence). The CDR3 has 15 amino acids. Unmatched junction bases numbered 5, after V lost 3 bases and J lost 4 bases. The CDR3 region has the DNA TGTGCCAGCAGCTTCTCGGGACAGGGGCTCACTGAAGCTTTCTTT. Its translation: CASSFSGQGLTEAFF.

This clone was detected only a few times. The V call is TRBV9, the J call TRBJ2-1; TRBD2 aligns across 10 bases. Germline assignment: CDR1 SGDLS and CDR2 YYNGEE. V dropped 4 bases and J dropped 9; count of bases not matched to a gene: 7. CDR3 length: 14 amino acids. CDR3 bases: TGTGCCAGCAGCCCAGGGACTAGCGTCAGTGAGCAGTTCTTC. Translated: CASSPGTSVSEQFF.

The rearrangement joins TRBV12-3 or TRBV12-4 to TRBJ1-1; D unresolved. The V end was cut by 1 base, the J end by 4 bases, with 7 bases between. This CDR3 has 13 residues. The CDR3 spells CASSLGGTTEAFF. In DNA, the CDR3 is TGTGCCAGCAGTTTAGGAGGAACCACTGAAGCTTTCTTT.

J is TRBJ1-4 and V is TRBV9, with TRBD1 identical over 8 bases. Germline trimming cut 5 bases from V and 7 bases from J; bases unmatched to any gene: 7. Germline-derived CDR1 and CDR2 are SGDLS and YYNGEE. CDR3 length equals 14 residues. The CDR3 region has the DNA TGTGCCAGCAGTTATGGACAGGGTGGTGAAAAACTGTTTTTT. Translating it yields CASSYGQGGEKLFF.